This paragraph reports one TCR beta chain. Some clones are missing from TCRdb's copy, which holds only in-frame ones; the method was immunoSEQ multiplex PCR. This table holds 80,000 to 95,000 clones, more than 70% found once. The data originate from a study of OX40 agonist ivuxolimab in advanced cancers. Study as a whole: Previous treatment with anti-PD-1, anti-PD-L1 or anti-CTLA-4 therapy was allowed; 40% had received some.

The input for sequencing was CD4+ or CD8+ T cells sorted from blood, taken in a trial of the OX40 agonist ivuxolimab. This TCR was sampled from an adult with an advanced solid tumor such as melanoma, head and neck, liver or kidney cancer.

In DNA form, the CDR3 reads TGTGCCAGCAGCCCCCCCCGGGGCTCGAACACCGGGGAGCTGTTTTTT. Translating gives CASSPPRGSNTGELFF. The chain combines TRBV9 with TRBJ2-2; D assignment may be TRBD1 or TRBD2 (5 bases each). Trimming shortened V by 4 bases and J by 0 bases, and 13 bases separated the two germline ends. This CDR3 is 16 amino acids long. The germline gives CDR1 SGDLS, CDR2 YYNGEE.